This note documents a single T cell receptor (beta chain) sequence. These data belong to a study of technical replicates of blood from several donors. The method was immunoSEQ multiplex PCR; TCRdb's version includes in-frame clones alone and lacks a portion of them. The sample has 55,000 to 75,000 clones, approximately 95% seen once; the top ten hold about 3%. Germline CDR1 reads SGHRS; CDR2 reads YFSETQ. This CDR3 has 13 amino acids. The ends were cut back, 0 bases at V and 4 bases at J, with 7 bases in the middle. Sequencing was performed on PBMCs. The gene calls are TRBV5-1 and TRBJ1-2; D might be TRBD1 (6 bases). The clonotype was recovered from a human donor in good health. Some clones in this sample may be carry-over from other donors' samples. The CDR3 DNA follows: TGCGCCAGCAGCTTGGGGACAGCCTATGGCTACACCTTC. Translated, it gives CASSLGTAYGYTF.